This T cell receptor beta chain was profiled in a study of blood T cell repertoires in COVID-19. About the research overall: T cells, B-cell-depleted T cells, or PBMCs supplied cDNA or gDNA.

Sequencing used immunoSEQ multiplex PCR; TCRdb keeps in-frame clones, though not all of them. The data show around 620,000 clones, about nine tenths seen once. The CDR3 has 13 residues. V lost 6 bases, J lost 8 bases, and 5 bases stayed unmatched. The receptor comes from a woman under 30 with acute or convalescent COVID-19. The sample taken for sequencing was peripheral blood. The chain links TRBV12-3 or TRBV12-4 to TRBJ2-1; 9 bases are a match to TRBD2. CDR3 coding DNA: TGTGCCAGCAGGAGGACTAGCGACCATGAGCAGTTCTTC. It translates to CASRRTSDHEQFF.